Below, 28 T cell receptor beta chains from the same sample are listed, as sequenced in a study of T cells in Graves' hyperthyroidism and ophthalmopathy. The source material, RNA transcripts, was used to amplify TCR beta CDR3 regions. The study used the HTBI primer set for a first-round RT-PCR of the TCR CDR3. TCRdb itself ran the multiplex PCR reads through MiXCR, one entry per CDR3 protein. The sample consists of fewer than 750,000 distinct CDR3 sequences, about 14% of them appearing once. Sequences were obtained from blood. These receptors were obtained from a woman between 45 and 65 years old with Graves' ophthalmopathy.

Concerning this clonotype: A read error may be the cause here, since a much bigger clone is one base away. The chain carries TRBV28 and TRBJ1-1; D is unclear. Germline assignment: CDR1 MDHEN and CDR2 SYDVKM. This CDR3 region has 10 residues. The germline V and J ends were trimmed by 11 bases and 8 bases, with 12 bases remaining between them. CDR3 nucleotide sequence: TGTGCCGCACACACGCCCGAAGCTTTCTTT. The encoded protein is CAAHTPEAFF. The variable domain in full, completed from reference TRBV28 and TRBJ1-1, reads DVKVTQSSRYLVKRTGEKVFLECVQDMDHENMFWYRQDPGLGLRLIYFSYDVKMKEKGDIPEGYSVSREKKERFSLILESASTNQTSMYLCAAHTPEAFFGQGTRLTVV.

This sequence joins TRBV28 and TRBJ2-3; 9 nucleotides match TRBD2. This CDR3 is 15 amino acids long. Germline V CDR1 and CDR2: MDHEN, SYDVKM. With 6 bases clipped from V and 1 base from J, the junction kept 5 bases outside the gene matches. Written as DNA, the CDR3 is TGTGCCAGCAGGGCGACTAGCGGAGGCACAGATACGCAGTATTTT. It yields the protein CASRATSGGTDTQYF.

CDR3 sequence (DNA): TGTGCCAGTAGTATCCGGGCAGCGGGAGGGGGTAATGAGCAGTTCTTC. As protein: CASSIRAAGGGNEQFF. The V and J genes are TRBV19 and TRBJ2-1, with 10 bases matching TRBD2. Germline CDR1 is LNHDA and CDR2 is SQIVND (reference sequence). J was trimmed by 7 bases and V by 3 bases; bases with no gene match: 9. The CDR3 covers 16 residues.

This clonotype occurred a few times. The chain combines TRBV6-1 with TRBJ2-2; D not resolved. The germline CDR1 and CDR2 sequences are MNHNS and SASEGT. Trimming left V 8 bases short and J 6 bases short, with 16 bases between. The CDR3 runs 14 residues. CDR3 residues: CASLFTGGAGELFF. The DNA of the CDR3 is TGTGCCAGCTTGTTCACCGGTGGGGCCGGGGAGCTGTTTTTT.

This clonotype was observed many times. This chain uses TRBV12-3 or TRBV12-4 with TRBJ2-3; D perhaps matches TRBD2 (5 bases). This CDR3 has 14 residues. V lost 6 bases to trimming and J lost 1 base, with 11 bases between them. This CDR3 reads CASRTWGGTDTQYF. Here the CDR3 DNA reads TGTGCCAGCAGGACCTGGGGAGGCACAGATACGCAGTATTTT.

This clonotype showed up many times. The chain combines TRBV11-2 with TRBJ1-5; no clear D. Germline lookup yields CDR1 SGHAT and CDR2 FQNNGV. V was pared by 1 base and J by 1 base, with 5 bases between. This CDR3 is 14 amino acids long. As DNA, the CDR3 is TGTGCCAGCAGCTTAGCGGCCAGCAATCAGCCCCAGCATTTT. It codes for CASSLAASNQPQHF.

Many counts were recorded for this clonotype. V gene TRBV30 combines with J gene TRBJ2-1, with 10 bases identical to TRBD2. Looked up from germline, CDR1 is GTSNPN and CDR2 is SVGIG (reference sequence). The length of the CDR3 is 18 residues. V lost 0 bases and J lost 2; bases outside the gene matches: 10. The CDR3 DNA reads TGTGCCTGGAGTGTAGGGAGGGTTAGCGGGAGGACCTACAATGAGCAGTTCTTC. It is translated as CAWSVGRVSGRTYNEQFF.

Ten or more counts support this clonotype. This chain joins TRBV24-1 and TRBJ2-2; 12 bases agree with TRBD1. The CDR3 is made up of 15 amino acids. CDR1 and CDR2 (germline): KGHDR, SFDVKD. After removal of 7 bases from V and 5 bases from J, the junction contained 4 bases not matched to a gene. DNA of the CDR3: TGTGCCACCAGGGGACAGGGGGCTGAAACCGGGGAGCTGTTTTTT. It specifies CATRGQGAETGELFF.

This clonotype was seen repeatedly, ten times or more. The chain uses TRBV27 and TRBJ2-7, with D perhaps TRBD2 (6 bases). The CDR3 consists of 15 residues. Trimming left V 6 bases short and J 6 bases short, with 21 bases between. Germline V gives CDR1 MNHEY, CDR2 SMNVEV (reference sequence). The CDR3 sequence: CASSPGLGFFGEQYF. The CDR3 DNA is TGTGCCAGCAGCCCGGGACTGGGTTTCTTTGGCGAGCAGTACTTC.

In this sample, this clonotype turned up a few times. The rearrangement links TRBV9 to TRBJ2-2; weak D call: TRBD1 (5 bases). V was cut by 0 bases and J by 5 bases, with 17 bases left in between. This CDR3 has 17 residues. Germline CDR1 is SGDLS and CDR2 is YYNGEE. The CDR3 DNA follows: TGTGCCAGCAGCGTAGGGATCAGGGTAACCGAAACCGGGGAGCTGTTTTTT. Translation gives CASSVGIRVTETGELFF.

This clonotype was seen more than once but under ten times. The chain is built from TRBV3-1 and TRBJ2-2; a weak D match, TRBD1 (5 bases). Per the germline V gene, CDR1 is LGHDT and CDR2 is YNNKEL (reference sequence). This CDR3 spans 14 amino acids. The germline V and J ends were trimmed by 4 bases and 4 bases, with 10 bases remaining between them. The CDR3: CASSPQVLTGELFF. The DNA for the CDR3 is TGTGCCAGCAGCCCACAGGTTCTCACCGGGGAGCTGTTTTTT.

This clonotype was recorded at least ten times. The V call is TRBV6-6, the J call TRBJ1-6; 8 bases are shared with TRBD1. Germline V lookup: CDR1 MNHNY, CDR2 SVGAGI (reference sequence). The CDR3 has 19 residues. V shed 2 bases and J 7 bases; nucleotides not matched to a gene: 16. The CDR3 sequence is CASSYAIITTGVGNSPLHF. For the CDR3, the DNA is TGTGCCAGCAGTTACGCCATCATAACGACAGGGGTGGGCAATTCACCCCTCCACTTT.

The sample holds many counts of this clonotype. The gene calls are TRBV11-1 and TRBJ2-1; 8 bases match TRBD2. V lost 5 bases, J lost 3 bases, and 12 bases stayed unmatched. Germline CDR1 SGHAT, CDR2 FQDESV (reference sequence). This CDR3 has 17 residues. The CDR3 DNA is TGTGCCAGCAGCCTCCTCGGAGCGGGAGCCGTCTACAATGAGCAGTTCTTC. It yields the protein CASSLLGAGAVYNEQFF.

Many counts were recorded for this clonotype. V gene TRBV20-1 combines with J gene TRBJ2-3; no firm D call. The CDR3 spans 13 residues. V shed 3 bases and J shed 0 bases, with 7 bases lying between them. CDR1 is DFQATT, CDR2 SNEGSKA, per germline (reference sequence). The CDR3 protein is CSASGISTDTQYF. The CDR3 coding sequence is TGCAGTGCTAGCGGTATTAGCACAGATACGCAGTATTTT.

This clonotype was detected a few times. The chain recombines TRBV29-1 with TRBJ2-7; TRBD1 matches 8 bases. V shed 1 base, J shed 1 base, and the junction held 6 bases outside the gene matches. The CDR3 runs 15 residues. Germline lookup yields CDR1 SQVTM and CDR2 ANQGSEA. CDR3 coding DNA: TGCAGCGTTGAAGGTTGGCAGGGGGCATCCTACGAGCAGTACTTC. It translates to CSVEGWQGASYEQYF.

Many counts were recorded for this clonotype. V gene TRBV12-3 or TRBV12-4 combines with J gene TRBJ2-7; either TRBD1 or TRBD2 may fit D (6 bases each). V lost 6 bases, J lost 0 bases, and 12 bases lay in between. The CDR3 runs to 14 residues. The CDR3 sequence: CASRAGHRSYEQYF. The DNA for the CDR3 is TGTGCCAGCAGGGCGGGACACCGCTCCTACGAGCAGTACTTC.

This clonotype was counted only a few times. The chain has TRBV6-1 and TRBJ2-7, with 8 bases fitting TRBD2. The germline V gene has CDR1 MNHNS and CDR2 SASEGT. CDR3 length: 15 residues. The trim removed 4 bases at V and 0 bases at J, leaving 5 bases unmatched. The CDR3 DNA sequence: TGTGCCAGCAGTGCGCGGGAGGATATCTCCTACGAGCAGTACTTC. This translates into CASSAREDISYEQYF.

This clonotype was seen many times. As DNA, the CDR3 is TGTGCCAGCAGAACCGGGACTAGCCTACCTAATGAGCAGTTCTTC. Its protein is CASRTGTSLPNEQFF. The chain combines TRBV12-3 or TRBV12-4 with TRBJ2-1, with 9 bases aligning to TRBD2. The CDR3 runs 15 residues. With V trimmed by 6 bases and J by 7 bases, 10 bases remained unmatched.

This clonotype was counted ten times or more. The chain combines TRBV2 with TRBJ1-5; 10 bases match TRBD1. The V and J ends lost 5 bases and 2 bases, in that order; junction bases with no gene match: 18. The CDR3 totals 20 residues. Germline CDR1 reads SNHLY; CDR2 reads FYNNEI. The CDR3 region has the DNA TGTGCCAGCAGTACCCTTTCGCGGGACAGGGGCTATCAGGGCAATCAGCCCCAGCATTTT. It encodes CASSTLSRDRGYQGNQPQHF. Full variable domain (outside the CDR3, taken from reference TRBV2 and TRBJ1-5): EPEVTQTPSHQVTQMGQEVILRCVPISNHLYFYWYRQILGQKVEFLVSFYNNEISEKSEIFDDQFSVERPDGSNFTLKIRSTKLEDSAMYFCASSTLSRDRGYQGNQPQHFGDGTRLSIL.

This clonotype was found many times. The chain employs TRBV28 and TRBJ2-1; the D call may be TRBD1 or TRBD2 (5 bases each). Looked up from germline, CDR1 is MDHEN and CDR2 is SYDVKM. The CDR3 has 15 residues. The V end lost 4 bases, the J end lost 0 bases, and 10 bases lay between the germline ends. The CDR3 coding sequence is TGTGCCAGCAGTTGGGACCTGAGCTCCTACAATGAGCAGTTCTTC. Protein: CASSWDLSSYNEQFF. The complete variable domain, with remaining parts taken from reference TRBV28 and TRBJ2-1, reads DVKVTQSSRYLVKRTGEKVFLECVQDMDHENMFWYRQDPGLGLRLIYFSYDVKMKEKGDIPEGYSVSREKKERFSLILESASTNQTSMYLCASSWDLSSYNEQFFGPGTRLTVL.

This clonotype was observed at least ten times. This chain uses TRBV10-3 with TRBJ1-1; 12 nucleotides match TRBD1. Trimming removed 4 bases from V and 0 bases from J; junction bases left unmatched: 9. The CDR3 runs to 18 residues. Looked up from germline, CDR1 is ENHRY and CDR2 is SYGVKD. CDR3 sequence: CAISGGTGGAGVNTEAFF. The CDR3 nucleotides read TGTGCCATCAGTGGCGGGACAGGGGGCGCAGGGGTGAACACTGAAGCTTTCTTT.

This clonotype was detected only a few times. The V gene is TRBV7-3, the J gene TRBJ2-2; perhaps TRBD2 as D (7 bases). CDR1 and CDR2 from the germline V gene are SGHTA and FQGTGA. Between the trimmed V and J ends, which lost 4 bases and 6 bases, there was a span of 21 bases. This CDR3 region has 17 residues. The CDR3: CASSSTLSGGAAGELFF. CDR3 bases: TGTGCCAGCAGCTCGACATTATCGGGGGGCGCAGCCGGGGAGCTGTTTTTT.

This clonotype occurred many times. V usage is TRBV7-2 and J usage is TRBJ2-7; the D gene is possibly TRBD2 (6 bases). Trimming removed 4 bases at V and 6 bases at J, with 16 bases between. The CDR3 has 14 residues. The germline V gene has CDR1 SGHTA and CDR2 FQGNSA. CDR3 residues: CASSSTTSHSEQYF. The CDR3 coding sequence is TGTGCCAGCAGCTCCACGACTAGTCATAGCGAGCAGTACTTC.

In its sample, this clonotype was seen many times. The chain has TRBV18 and TRBJ2-1; 8 bases are shared with TRBD2. The CDR3 has 19 residues. The J segment lost 0 bases and the V segment lost 0 bases, leaving 10 bases of the junction unmatched. CDR1 and CDR2 from the germline V gene are KGHSH and LQKENI. CDR3 protein: CASSPPASGWLSSYNEQFF. CDR3 in DNA: TGTGCCAGCTCACCACCGGCTAGCGGGTGGTTGAGCTCCTACAATGAGCAGTTCTTC.

This clonotype has a count of ten or more. The V and J genes are TRBV7-2 and TRBJ2-3; 9 bases agree with TRBD2. The junction had 5 bases not matched to a gene; V was cut back by 3 bases and J by 4 bases. The CDR3 is made up of 15 amino acids. In germline, CDR1 is SGHTA, CDR2 FQGNSA. In DNA, the CDR3 is TGTGCCAGCAGCTTTGCTAGCGGGGACTCAGATACGCAGTATTTT. Translation gives CASSFASGDSDTQYF.

This chain joins TRBV5-1 and TRBJ1-2; D gene uncertain. CDR1 is SGHRS and CDR2 is YFSETQ in the germline V gene. CDR3 length: 14 residues. Trimming removed 0 bases at V and 4 bases at J, with 10 bases between. CDR3 loop: CASSLATDFYGYTF. The DNA of the CDR3 is TGCGCCAGCAGCTTGGCCACAGACTTCTATGGCTACACCTTC.

Regarding this clonotype: Sequence at one end of the junction differs from germline and may be a read error. The genes are TRBV20-1 and TRBJ2-1, with D perhaps matching TRBD2 (6 bases). This CDR3 is 16 amino acids long. Germline assignment: CDR1 DFQATT and CDR2 SNEGSKA (reference sequence). The CDR3 nucleotides read TGCAGTGCTAGAGCCCCCGGGCGGGATTTATACAATGAGCAGTCCTTC. It is translated as CSARAPGRDLYNEQSF.

This clonotype was counted at least ten times. The chain uses TRBV6-4 and TRBJ2-3; 7 bases agree with TRBD2. CDR1 is MRHNA, CDR2 SNTAGT, per germline. The CDR3 extends over 15 amino acids. V lost 3 bases to trimming and J lost 4 bases; unmatched junction nucleotides: 7. CDR3 DNA: TGTGCCAGCAGTGAGACGGCGGGAGCTTCAGATACGCAGTATTTT. Amino acid sequence: CASSETAGASDTQYF.